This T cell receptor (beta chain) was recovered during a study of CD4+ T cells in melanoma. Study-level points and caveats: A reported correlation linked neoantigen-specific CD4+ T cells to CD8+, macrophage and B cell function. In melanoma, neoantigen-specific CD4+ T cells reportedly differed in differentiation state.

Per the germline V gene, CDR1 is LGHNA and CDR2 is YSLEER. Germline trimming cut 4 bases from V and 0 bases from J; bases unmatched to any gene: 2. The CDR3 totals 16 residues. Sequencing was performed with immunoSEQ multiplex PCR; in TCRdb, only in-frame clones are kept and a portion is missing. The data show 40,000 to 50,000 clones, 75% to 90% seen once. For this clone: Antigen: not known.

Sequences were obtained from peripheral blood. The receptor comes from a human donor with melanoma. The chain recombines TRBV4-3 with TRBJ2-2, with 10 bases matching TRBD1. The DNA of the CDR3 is TGCGCCAGCAGCCGAGGACAGGGGGCGAACACCGGGGAGCTGTTTTTT. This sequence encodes CASSRGQGANTGELFF.